This T cell receptor (beta chain) was profiled in a study of T cell repertoires in cytomegalovirus infection. Study results and limitations: The ex vivo response was dominated by HLA-C-restricted CMV-specific TCR beta clonotypes.

The CDR3 is 16 residues long. Germline-derived CDR1 and CDR2 are SGDLS and YYNGEE. The junction had 9 bases not matched to a gene; V was cut back by 4 bases and J by 5 bases. In this sample, this clonotype turned up many times. Its antigen remains unknown. TCRdb re-called the reads through MiXCR, storing one row per CDR3 protein. The sample lists approximately 250,000 distinct CDR3 sequences; about 5.9% were seen once. This clonotype was obtained from a human donor in good health (CMV status not recorded). Some clones in this sample may be carry-over from other donors' samples. The J gene is TRBJ2-1, the V gene TRBV9; TRBD2 aligns across 10 bases. Input material: PBMCs. The CDR3 region has the DNA TGTGCCAGCAGCCCCCGGGGGGGGACTAGCGACAATGAGCAGTTCTTC. Protein sequence: CASSPRGGTSDNEQFF.